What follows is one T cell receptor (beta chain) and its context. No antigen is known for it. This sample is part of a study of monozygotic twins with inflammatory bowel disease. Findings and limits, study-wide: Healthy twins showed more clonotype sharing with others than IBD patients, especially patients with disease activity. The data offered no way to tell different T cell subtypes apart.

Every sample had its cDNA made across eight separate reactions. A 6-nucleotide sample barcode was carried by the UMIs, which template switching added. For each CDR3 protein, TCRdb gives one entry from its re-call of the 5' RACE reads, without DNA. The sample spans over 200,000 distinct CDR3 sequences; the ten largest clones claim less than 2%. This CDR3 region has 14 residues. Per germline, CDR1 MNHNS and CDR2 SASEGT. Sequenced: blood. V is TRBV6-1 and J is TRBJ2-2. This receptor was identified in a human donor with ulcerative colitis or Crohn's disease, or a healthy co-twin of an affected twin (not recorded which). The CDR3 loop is CASTALFSTGELFF.